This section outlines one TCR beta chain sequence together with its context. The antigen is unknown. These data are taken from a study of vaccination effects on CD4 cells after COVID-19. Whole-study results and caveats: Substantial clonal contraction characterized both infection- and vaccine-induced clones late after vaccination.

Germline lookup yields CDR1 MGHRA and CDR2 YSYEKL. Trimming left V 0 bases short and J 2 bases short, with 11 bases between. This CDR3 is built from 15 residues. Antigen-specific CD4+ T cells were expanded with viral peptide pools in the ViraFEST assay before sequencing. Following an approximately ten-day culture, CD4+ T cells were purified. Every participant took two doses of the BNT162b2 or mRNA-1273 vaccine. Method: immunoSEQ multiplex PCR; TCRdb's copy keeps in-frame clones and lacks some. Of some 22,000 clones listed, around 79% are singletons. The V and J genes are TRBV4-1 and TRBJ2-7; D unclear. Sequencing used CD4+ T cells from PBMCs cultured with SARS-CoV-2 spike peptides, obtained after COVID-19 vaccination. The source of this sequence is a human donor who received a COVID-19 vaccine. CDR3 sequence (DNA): TGCGCCAGCAGCCAAGATGAAAGGACCCCCTACGAGCAGTACTTC. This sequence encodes CASSQDERTPYEQYF.